Below are 32 T cell receptor beta chains sequenced from a single sample in a study of T-cell reconstitution after alpha-beta-depleted transplantation in children. Library preparation (for TCRbeta) was performed with unique molecular identifiers. One entry per CDR3 protein, called by TCRdb with MiXCR from the PCR reads. The profile shows a few hundred thousand distinct CDR3 sequences, roughly 15% of them singletons. Sequenced material: PBMCs, mostly from graft donor cells, taken 360 days after TCRalphabeta/CD19-depleted stem cell transplant. The receptors derive from a boy in the first two years of life who had a stem cell transplant for Wiskott-Aldrich syndrome, so the T cells may come from the graft donor.

The chain couples TRBV3-1 to TRBJ2-1; D is possibly TRBD2 (5 bases). Trimming took 1 base from V and 5 from J, leaving 15 bases between them. Per the germline V gene, CDR1 is LGHDT and CDR2 is YNNKEL (reference sequence). The CDR3 is made up of 16 amino acids. CDR3 in amino acids: CASSQGASLPHNEQFF. CDR3 sequence (DNA): TGTGCCAGCAGCCAAGGGGCTAGCTTGCCACACAATGAGCAGTTCTTC.

The V gene is TRBV6-1, the J gene TRBJ2-2; no definite D call. V lost 6 bases to trimming and J lost 4 bases, with 9 bases between them. The CDR3 runs to 13 residues. CDR1 MNHNS and CDR2 SASEGT come from the germline V gene. In nucleotides, the CDR3 is TGTGCCAGCAGGCGCGACATCACCGGGGAGCTGTTTTTT. The encoded protein is CASRRDITGELFF.

This clonotype appeared many times. The rearrangement uses TRBV12-3 or TRBV12-4 and TRBJ2-7, with D perhaps matching TRBD2 (6 bases). This CDR3 comprises 13 residues. V was clipped by 6 bases and J by 3 bases, with 12 bases between them. This CDR3 is CASRGRGYYEQYF. DNA for the CDR3: TGTGCCAGCAGGGGACGGGGGTACTACGAGCAGTACTTC.

V usage is TRBV20-1 and J usage is TRBJ2-1; D remains unclear. Trimming took off 3 bases at V and 4 bases at J, with 10 bases between the two ends. The germline CDR1 and CDR2 sequences are DFQATT and SNEGSKA (reference sequence). The CDR3 has 13 residues. The CDR3 DNA is TGCAGTGCTAGCCCTGACCAGTACAATGAGCAGTTCTTC. Residues: CSASPDQYNEQFF.

This clonotype was detected only a few times. The chain couples TRBV4-1 to TRBJ2-1, with a tentative D call TRBD1 (5 bases). From germline, CDR1 is MGHRA and CDR2 YSYEKL. CDR3 length: 18 amino acids. V lost 0 bases and J lost 0, with 15 bases in between. CDR3 sequence reads: CASSQEGWGLSSYNEQFF. CDR3 sequence (DNA): TGCGCCAGCAGCCAAGAAGGATGGGGCCTAAGCTCCTACAATGAGCAGTTCTTC.

The rearrangement joins TRBV4-3 to TRBJ2-7; a weak D match, TRBD1 (6 bases). V was pared by 4 bases and J by 3 bases, with 10 bases between. CDR1 and CDR2 (germline): LGHNA, YSLEER. CDR3 length equals 13 residues. CDR3: CASSRQVLYEQYF. The CDR3 DNA reads TGCGCCAGCAGCCGACAGGTTCTCTACGAGCAGTACTTC.

The sample holds a few counts of this clonotype. The rearrangement joins TRBV7-9 to TRBJ2-3; the match to TRBD1 covers 9 bases. V gave up 5 bases and J gave up 6 bases; unmatched junction bases: 9. Germline CDR1 and CDR2: SEHNR and FQNEAQ (reference sequence). The CDR3 has 15 amino acids. CDR3 amino acids: CASSQGDREEDTQYF. The CDR3 nucleotides are TGTGCCAGCAGCCAGGGGGACAGGGAAGAGGATACGCAGTATTTT.

This clonotype has just a few counts. The chain links TRBV5-5 to TRBJ2-1; D is undetermined. Germline V gives CDR1 SGHKS, CDR2 YYEKEE (reference sequence). CDR3 length equals 11 residues. V was cut by 3 bases and J by 13 bases, with 11 bases left in between. CDR3 coding DNA: TGTGCCAGCAGCTCCCCGGGTCCCCAGTTCTTC. Translated: CASSSPGPQFF.

This clonotype was seen only a few times. This rearrangement joins TRBV20-1 to TRBJ2-7; possible D gene TRBD2, 5 bases. The V and J ends lost 7 bases and 0 bases respectively, with 13 bases between them. Germline CDR1 is DFQATT and CDR2 is SNEGSKA (reference sequence). The CDR3 consists of 13 residues. CDR3 sequence: CSEKRAASYEQYF. Written as DNA, the CDR3 is TGCAGTGAGAAGAGGGCAGCCTCCTACGAGCAGTACTTC.

This clonotype was seen more than once but under ten times. The genes are TRBV5-1 and TRBJ2-5, with 12 nucleotides matching TRBD2. This CDR3 has 14 amino acids. CDR1 and CDR2 (germline): SGHRS, YFSETQ. V shed 4 bases and J 7 bases; nucleotides not matched to a gene: 5. CDR3 residues: CASSRLAGDVTQYF. The CDR3 DNA is TGCGCCAGCAGCCGACTAGCGGGAGATGTGACCCAGTACTTC. The full variable domain, in which reference TRBV5-1 and TRBJ2-5 provide the parts outside the CDR3, is KAGVTQTPRYLIKTRGQQVTLSCSPISGHRSVSWYQQTPGQGLQFLFEYFSETQRNKGNFPGRFSGRQFSNSRSEMNVSTLELGDSALYLCASSRLAGDVTQYFGPGTRLLVL.

The chain couples TRBV5-6 to TRBJ2-1; 8 bases fit TRBD1. Germline loops: CDR1 SGHDT, CDR2 YYEEEE. V trimming: 5 bases; J trimming: 3 bases; junction bases outside the gene matches: 10. CDR3 length: 16 amino acids. The CDR3 protein is CASSSAGGIYYNEQFF. The CDR3 DNA is TGTGCCAGCAGTTCAGCAGGGGGCATTTACTACAATGAGCAGTTCTTC.

The chain joins TRBV11-2 to TRBJ2-2, with TRBD1 matching 8 bases. The germline V gene encodes CDR1 SGHAT and CDR2 FQNNGV. The CDR3 runs to 19 residues. After removal of 5 bases from V and 1 base from J, the junction contained 15 bases not matched to a gene. CDR3 coding DNA: TGTGCCAGCAGCCGGCGACAGGGGTTCTCTAGCGAGAACACCGGGGAGCTGTTTTTT. Its protein is CASSRRQGFSSENTGELFF.

This clonotype was recorded a few times. This chain uses TRBV7-2 with TRBJ1-1; D perhaps matches TRBD1 (6 bases). This CDR3 region has 15 residues. Germline CDR1 SGHTA, CDR2 FQGNSA. V lost 1 base, J lost 1 base, and 10 bases lay in between. The CDR3 bases are TGTGCCAGCAGCTTAGGGGGGACACCGAACACTGAAGCTTTCTTT. Protein: CASSLGGTPNTEAFF.

This chain links TRBV6-1 with TRBJ1-6, with 9 bases fitting TRBD1. This CDR3 is built from 13 residues. CDR1 MNHNS and CDR2 SASEGT come from the germline V gene. V was pared by 4 bases and J by 11 bases, with 3 bases of the junction left unmatched. CDR3 nucleotide sequence: TGTGCCAGCAGTGGCCGACAGGGGGCACCCCTCCACTTT. Translation: CASSGRQGAPLHF.

This chain connects TRBV11-2 to TRBJ1-1, with D possibly being TRBD1 (5 bases). Trimming stripped 2 bases from V and 2 bases from J, with 9 bases between. This CDR3 is 14 amino acids long. Germline V gives CDR1 SGHAT, CDR2 FQNNGV. The CDR3 here is CASSLSGGNTEAFF. In DNA, the CDR3 is TGTGCCAGCAGCTTAAGTGGGGGAAACACTGAAGCTTTCTTT.

This clonotype was counted only a few times. The rearrangement uses TRBV29-1 and TRBJ2-5; TRBD1 matches 7 bases. Germline CDR1 SQVTM, CDR2 ANQGSEA. This CDR3 has 14 amino acids. The junction had 11 bases not matched to a gene; V was cut back by 6 bases and J by 4 bases. The CDR3 DNA sequence: TGCAGCGTCGGATTCACAGGGGCCGGAGAGACCCAGTACTTC. Its translation: CSVGFTGAGETQYF.

V gene TRBV7-2 combines with J gene TRBJ2-1; D remains ambiguous. The CDR3 runs 13 residues. CDR1 and CDR2 (germline): SGHTA, FQGNSA. Trimming cost V 2 bases and J 7 bases, with 9 bases left between them. The CDR3 DNA follows: TGTGCCAGCAGCTTAATGACCGTGAATGAGCAGTTCTTC. As protein: CASSLMTVNEQFF. The full variable domain, rest sourced from reference TRBV7-2 and TRBJ2-1, is GAGVSQSPSNKVTEKGKDVELRCDPISGHTALYWYRQSLGQGLEFLIYFQGNSAPDKSGLPSDRFSAERTGGSVSTLTIQRTQQEDSAVYLCASSLMTVNEQFFGPGTRLTVL.

This chain uses TRBV11-2 with TRBJ2-4; 7 bases are a match to TRBD2. The CDR3 contains 18 residues. V trimming: 5 bases; J trimming: 3 bases; junction bases outside the gene matches: 16. CDR1 is SGHAT and CDR2 is FQNNGV in the germline V gene. The chain's CDR3 is CASSPPGRQVQVKNIQYF. The CDR3 nucleotides read TGTGCCAGCAGCCCCCCCGGGAGGCAGGTCCAGGTCAAAAACATTCAGTACTTC.

This clonotype has a handful of counts. V gene TRBV20-1 combines with J gene TRBJ1-2; 7 bases align to TRBD1. Trimming cost V 6 bases and J 0 bases; bases outside gene matches: 4. The CDR3 spans 13 residues. Germline V gene lookup returns CDR1 DFQATT and CDR2 SNEGSKA (reference sequence). CDR3 bases: TGCAGTGCCAGCCAGGGGGCTAACTATGGCTACACCTTC. It is translated as CSASQGANYGYTF.

This sequence joins TRBV4-1 and TRBJ2-5, with D perhaps TRBD2 (5 bases). The CDR3 is 14 residues long. The germline gives CDR1 MGHRA, CDR2 YSYEKL. Between the trimmed V and J ends, which lost 3 bases and 0 bases, there was a span of 8 bases. In DNA form, the CDR3 reads TGCGCCAGCAGCCAGGCTAGCCACCAAGAGACCCAGTACTTC. It encodes CASSQASHQETQYF.

This clonotype was detected a few times. CDR3 amino acids: CASSRAGKGGYYEQYF. In nucleotides, the CDR3 is TGTGCCAGCAGCCGGGCAGGGAAGGGGGGTTACTACGAGCAGTACTTC. The rearrangement links TRBV5-5 to TRBJ2-7; either TRBD1 or TRBD2 may supply D (6 bases each). The CDR3 consists of 16 residues. Germline V CDR1 and CDR2: SGHKS, YYEKEE (reference sequence). V lost 4 bases and J 3 bases, leaving 20 bases between the germline ends. Full variable domain (remainder filled in from reference TRBV5-5 and TRBJ2-7): DAGVTQSPTHLIKTRGQQVTLRCSPISGHKSVSWYQQVLGQGPQFIFQYYEKEERGRGNFPDRFSARQFPNYSSELNVNALLLGDSALYLCASSRAGKGGYYEQYFGPGTRLTVT.

This clonotype was recorded at least ten times. The CDR3 DNA sequence: TGCGCCAGCAGTCCGACAGGGGTCGGGAACTATGGCTACACCTTC. This translates into CASSPTGVGNYGYTF. The chain recombines TRBV10-1 with TRBJ1-2; 8 bases are shared with TRBD1. The CDR3 has 15 residues. The V gene end was trimmed by 5 bases and the J gene end by 2 bases; junction bases not matched to a gene: 7. CDR1 is WNHNN, CDR2 SYGVQD, per germline (reference sequence).

V usage is TRBV4-2 and J usage is TRBJ2-2, with D hard to call. The CDR3 loop spans 15 amino acids. The V end lost 4 bases, the J end lost 0 bases, and 9 bases lay between the germline ends. Germline V gene data show CDR1 as LGHNA and CDR2 as YNFKEQ. CDR3 loop: CASSRKNTNTGELFF. The CDR3 nucleotides read TGTGCCAGCAGCCGCAAAAACACGAACACCGGGGAGCTGTTTTTT.

V usage is TRBV4-2 and J usage is TRBJ1-4; D might be TRBD1 (6 bases). The CDR3 contains 15 residues. Germline CDR1 LGHNA, CDR2 YNFKEQ. The V end lost 3 bases, the J end lost 3 bases, and 11 bases lay between the germline ends. CDR3 sequence: CASSQRGFANEKLFF. CDR3 nucleotide sequence: TGTGCCAGCAGCCAGAGGGGGTTTGCTAATGAAAAACTGTTTTTT.

The sample holds a few counts of this clonotype. The chain joins TRBV20-1 to TRBJ2-2; 7 nucleotides align to TRBD2. There are 16 residues in the CDR3. Per germline, CDR1 DFQATT and CDR2 SNEGSKA (reference sequence). J was trimmed by 3 bases and V by 0 bases; bases with no gene match: 7. The CDR3: CSARDLSGAYTGELFF. The CDR3 DNA is TGCAGTGCTAGAGATCTCAGCGGGGCCTACACCGGGGAGCTGTTTTTT.

In this sample, this clonotype turned up once. The J gene is TRBJ1-1, the V gene TRBV12-3 or TRBV12-4; 10 bases are shared with TRBD1. CDR3 length equals 15 residues. V dropped 6 bases and J dropped 4; count of bases not matched to a gene: 8. The DNA for the CDR3 is TGTGCCAGCAGCTTGACAGGGGGCATTGGCACTGAAGCTTTCTTT. Its protein product is CASSLTGGIGTEAFF.

DNA for the CDR3: TGCGCCAGCAGCCACCCGGGGACAGGGGGAGTGAACGAGCAGTACTTC. Residues: CASSHPGTGGVNEQYF. The chain has TRBV4-3 and TRBJ2-7; 11 bases fit TRBD1. CDR3 length: 16 residues. The J segment lost 5 bases and the V segment lost 3 bases, leaving 9 bases of the junction unmatched. The germline V gene encodes CDR1 LGHNA and CDR2 YSLEER.

The gene calls are TRBV7-2 and TRBJ2-7, with TRBD2 matching over 10 bases. This CDR3 contains 15 residues. V shed 0 bases and J 4 bases; nucleotides not matched to a gene: 3. CDR1 SGHTA and CDR2 FQGNSA come from the germline V gene. CDR3 sequence reads: CASSLAGTSAYEQYF. DNA for the CDR3: TGTGCCAGCAGCTTAGCCGGGACTAGCGCTTACGAGCAGTACTTC.

The CDR3 here is CAISESRLGTSGGRHDTQYF. CDR3 DNA: TGTGCCATCAGTGAGTCTCGTCTTGGGACTAGCGGGGGACGTCATGACACGCAGTATTTT. V is TRBV10-3 and J is TRBJ2-3; 14 bases align to TRBD2. V gave up 0 bases and J gave up 9 bases; unmatched junction bases: 17. CDR3 length equals 20 residues. Germline loops: CDR1 ENHRY, CDR2 SYGVKD.

The chain employs TRBV12-3 or TRBV12-4 and TRBJ1-3, with a tentative D call TRBD1 (6 bases). V was cut by 3 bases and J by 2 bases, with 11 bases left in between. The length of the CDR3 is 15 residues. CDR3 in DNA: TGTGCCAGCAGTTTTGTACAGGGAACTGGAAACACCATATATTTT. This translates into CASSFVQGTGNTIYF.

This clonotype was found a few times. The V call is TRBV10-3, the J call TRBJ1-5, with D tentatively TRBD1 (5 bases). Trimming left V 2 bases short and J 7 bases short, with 18 bases between. This CDR3 region has 16 residues. Per the germline V gene, CDR1 is ENHRY and CDR2 is SYGVKD. For the CDR3, the DNA is TGTGCCATCAGTGAGGATCACAGGTCCCACCGGCAGCCCCAGCATTTT. It specifies CAISEDHRSHRQPQHF.

The rearrangement joins TRBV12-3 or TRBV12-4 to TRBJ1-2; 8 bases align to TRBD1. CDR3 length: 14 amino acids. V lost 6 bases, J lost 6 bases, and 9 bases stayed unmatched. DNA of the CDR3: TGTGCCAGCAGCTACCGGGACAGGACGAATGGCTACACCTTC. The encoded protein is CASSYRDRTNGYTF.